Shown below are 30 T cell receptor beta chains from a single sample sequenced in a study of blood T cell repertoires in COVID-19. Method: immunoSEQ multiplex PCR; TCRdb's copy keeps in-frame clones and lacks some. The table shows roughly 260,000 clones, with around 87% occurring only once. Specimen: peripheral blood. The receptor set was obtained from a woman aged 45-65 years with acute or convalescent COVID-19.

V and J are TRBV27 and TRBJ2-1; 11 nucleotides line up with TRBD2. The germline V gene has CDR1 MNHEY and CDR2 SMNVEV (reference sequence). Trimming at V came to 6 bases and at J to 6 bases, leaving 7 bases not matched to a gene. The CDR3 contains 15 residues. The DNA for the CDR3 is TGTGCCAGCAGACCCGGGACTAGCGGACTCAATGAGCAGTTCTTC. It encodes CASRPGTSGLNEQFF.

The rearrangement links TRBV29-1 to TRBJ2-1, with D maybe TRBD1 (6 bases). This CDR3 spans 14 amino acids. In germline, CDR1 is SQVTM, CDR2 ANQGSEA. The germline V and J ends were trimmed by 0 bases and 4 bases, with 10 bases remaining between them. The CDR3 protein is CSVEDHRAYNEQFF. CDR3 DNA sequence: TGCAGCGTTGAAGATCACAGGGCTTACAATGAGCAGTTCTTC.

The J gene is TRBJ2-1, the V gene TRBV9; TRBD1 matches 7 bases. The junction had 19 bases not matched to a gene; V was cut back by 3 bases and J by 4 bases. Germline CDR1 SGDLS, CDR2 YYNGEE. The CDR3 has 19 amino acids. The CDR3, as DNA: TGTGCCAGCAGCGGAGAACACGGGACAGCACTTCTAAGTTACAATGAGCAGTTCTTC. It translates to CASSGEHGTALLSYNEQFF.

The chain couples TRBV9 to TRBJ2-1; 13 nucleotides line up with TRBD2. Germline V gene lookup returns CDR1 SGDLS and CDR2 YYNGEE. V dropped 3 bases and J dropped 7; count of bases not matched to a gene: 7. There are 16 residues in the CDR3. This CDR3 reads CASSDTSGRALNEQFF. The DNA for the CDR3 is TGTGCCAGCAGCGATACTAGCGGGAGGGCTTTGAATGAGCAGTTCTTC.

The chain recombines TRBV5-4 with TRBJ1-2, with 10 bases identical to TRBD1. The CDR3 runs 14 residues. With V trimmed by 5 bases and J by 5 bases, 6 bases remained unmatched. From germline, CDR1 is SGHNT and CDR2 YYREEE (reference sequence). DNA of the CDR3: TGTGCCAGCAGTTCCGGGACAGGGGTTTATGGCTACACCTTC. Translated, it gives CASSSGTGVYGYTF.

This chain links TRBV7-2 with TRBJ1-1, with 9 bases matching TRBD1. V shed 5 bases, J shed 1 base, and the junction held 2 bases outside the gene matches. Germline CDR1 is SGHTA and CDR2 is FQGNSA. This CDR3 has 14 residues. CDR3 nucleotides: TGTGCCAGCAGCGCGGGACAGGGGAACACTGAAGCTTTCTTT. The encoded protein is CASSAGQGNTEAFF.

The CDR3 is CASSPTGTRHNEQFF. CDR3 in DNA: TGTGCCAGCAGTCCAACAGGGACTAGACACAATGAGCAGTTCTTC. The chain recombines TRBV7-9 with TRBJ2-1; TRBD2 aligns across 8 bases. With V trimmed by 6 bases and J by 5 bases, 9 bases remained unmatched. Looked up from germline, CDR1 is SEHNR and CDR2 is FQNEAQ (reference sequence). The CDR3 has 15 amino acids. The whole variable domain, filled in from reference TRBV7-9 and TRBJ2-1, reads DTGVSQNPRHKITKRGQNVTFRCDPISEHNRLYWYRQTLGQGPEFLTYFQNEAQLEKSRLLSDRFSAERPKGSFSTLEIQRTEQGDSAMYLCASSPTGTRHNEQFFGPGTRLTVL.

CDR3 amino acids: CASSLAQASYEQYF. CDR3 nucleotides: TGTGCCAGCAGTTTGGCGCAGGCTTCCTACGAGCAGTACTTC. The chain joins TRBV28 to TRBJ2-7; no definite D call. Looked up from germline, CDR1 is MDHEN and CDR2 is SYDVKM. V lost 3 bases to trimming and J lost 1 base, with 10 bases between them. The CDR3 totals 14 residues.

Written as DNA, the CDR3 is TGTGCCAGCAGCCGGACAGGGGACAACTATGGCTACACCTTC. As protein: CASSRTGDNYGYTF. The chain is built from TRBV5-6 and TRBJ1-2; 9 bases agree with TRBD1. The CDR3 consists of 14 residues. CDR1 and CDR2 from the germline V gene are SGHDT and YYEEEE. V lost 4 bases to trimming and J lost 2 bases; unmatched junction nucleotides: 3.

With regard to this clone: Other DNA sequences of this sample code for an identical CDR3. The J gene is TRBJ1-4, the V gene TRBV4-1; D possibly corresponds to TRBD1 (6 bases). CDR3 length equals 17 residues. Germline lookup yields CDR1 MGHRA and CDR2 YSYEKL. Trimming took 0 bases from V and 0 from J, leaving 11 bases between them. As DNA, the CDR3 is TGCGCCAGCAGCCAAGACGGCAGGGGTGCAACTAATGAAAAACTGTTTTTT. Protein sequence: CASSQDGRGATNEKLFF.

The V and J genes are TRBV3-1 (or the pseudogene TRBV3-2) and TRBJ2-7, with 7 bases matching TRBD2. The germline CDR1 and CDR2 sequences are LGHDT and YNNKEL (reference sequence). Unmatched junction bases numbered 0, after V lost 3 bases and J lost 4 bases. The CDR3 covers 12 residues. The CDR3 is CASSQGLYEQYF. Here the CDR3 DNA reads TGTGCCAGCAGCCAGGGACTATACGAGCAGTACTTC.

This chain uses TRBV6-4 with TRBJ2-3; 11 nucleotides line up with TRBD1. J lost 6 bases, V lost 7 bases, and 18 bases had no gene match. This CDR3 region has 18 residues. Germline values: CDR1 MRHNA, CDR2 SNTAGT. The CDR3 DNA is TGTGCCAGCAAAGATATTCCGGACAGGGGGCGACTCAGCGATACGCAGTATTTT. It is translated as CASKDIPDRGRLSDTQYF.

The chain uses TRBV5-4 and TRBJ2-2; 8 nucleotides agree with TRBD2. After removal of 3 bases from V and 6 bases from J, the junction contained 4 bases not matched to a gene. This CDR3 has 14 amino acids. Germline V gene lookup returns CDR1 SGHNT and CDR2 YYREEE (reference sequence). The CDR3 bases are TGTGCCAGCAGCTGGGCGGGGGGAGCCGGGGAGCTGTTTTTT. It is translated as CASSWAGGAGELFF.

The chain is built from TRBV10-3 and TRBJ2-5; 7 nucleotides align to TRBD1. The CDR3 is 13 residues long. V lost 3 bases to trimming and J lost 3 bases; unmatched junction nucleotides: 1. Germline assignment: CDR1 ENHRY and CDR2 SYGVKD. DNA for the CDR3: TGTGCCATCAGTGAAGACAGGGAAGAGACCCAGTACTTC. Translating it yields CAISEDREETQYF.

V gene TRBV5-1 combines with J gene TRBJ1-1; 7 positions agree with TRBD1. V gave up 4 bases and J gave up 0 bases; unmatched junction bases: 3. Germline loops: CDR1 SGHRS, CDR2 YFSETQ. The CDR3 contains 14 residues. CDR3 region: CASSAGTVNTEAFF. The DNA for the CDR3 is TGCGCCAGCAGCGCCGGGACAGTGAACACTGAAGCTTTCTTT.

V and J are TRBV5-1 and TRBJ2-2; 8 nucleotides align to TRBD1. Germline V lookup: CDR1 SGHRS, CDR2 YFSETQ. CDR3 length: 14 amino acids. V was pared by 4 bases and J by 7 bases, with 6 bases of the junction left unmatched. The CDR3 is CASSPQGAVGELFF. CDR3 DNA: TGCGCCAGCAGCCCTCAGGGGGCAGTCGGGGAGCTGTTTTTT.

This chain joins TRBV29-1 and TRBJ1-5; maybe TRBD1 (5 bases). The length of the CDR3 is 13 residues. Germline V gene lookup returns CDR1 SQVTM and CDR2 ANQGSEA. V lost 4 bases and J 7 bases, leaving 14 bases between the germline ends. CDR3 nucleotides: TGCAGCGTTGGGAGTGGGCGGGGGCAGCCCCAGCATTTT. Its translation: CSVGSGRGQPQHF.

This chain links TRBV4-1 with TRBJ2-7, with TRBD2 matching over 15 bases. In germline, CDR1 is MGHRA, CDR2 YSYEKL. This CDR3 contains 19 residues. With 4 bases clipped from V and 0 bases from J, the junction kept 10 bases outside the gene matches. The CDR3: CASSPRAGLAGGVSYEQYF. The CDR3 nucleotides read TGCGCCAGCAGCCCCCGAGCAGGACTAGCGGGAGGGGTCTCCTACGAGCAGTACTTC.

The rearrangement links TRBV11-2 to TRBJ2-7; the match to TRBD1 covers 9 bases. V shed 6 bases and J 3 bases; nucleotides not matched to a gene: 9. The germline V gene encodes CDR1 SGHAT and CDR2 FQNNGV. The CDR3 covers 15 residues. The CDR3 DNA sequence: TGTGCCAGCAGACTTCTTGCGGGACAGGGCTACGAGCAGTACTTC. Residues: CASRLLAGQGYEQYF.

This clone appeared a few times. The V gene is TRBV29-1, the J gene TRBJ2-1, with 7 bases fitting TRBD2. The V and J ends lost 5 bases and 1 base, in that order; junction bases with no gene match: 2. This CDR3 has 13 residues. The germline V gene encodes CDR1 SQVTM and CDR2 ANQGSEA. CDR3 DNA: TGCAGCGTTTGGGAGGGTTCCTACAATGAGCAGTTCTTC. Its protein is CSVWEGSYNEQFF.

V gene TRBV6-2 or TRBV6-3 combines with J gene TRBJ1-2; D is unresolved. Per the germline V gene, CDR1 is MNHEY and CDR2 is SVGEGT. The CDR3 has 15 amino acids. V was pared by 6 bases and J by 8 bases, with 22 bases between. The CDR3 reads CASSLRRTILPGYTF. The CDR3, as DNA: TGTGCCAGCAGCCTAAGAAGGACTATCCTGCCCGGCTACACCTTC.

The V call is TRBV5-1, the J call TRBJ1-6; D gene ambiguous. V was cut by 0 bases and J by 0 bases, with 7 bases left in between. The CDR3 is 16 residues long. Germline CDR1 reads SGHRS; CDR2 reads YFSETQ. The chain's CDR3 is CASSLESSSYNSPLHF. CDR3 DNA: TGCGCCAGCAGCTTGGAATCTAGCTCCTATAATTCACCCCTCCACTTT.

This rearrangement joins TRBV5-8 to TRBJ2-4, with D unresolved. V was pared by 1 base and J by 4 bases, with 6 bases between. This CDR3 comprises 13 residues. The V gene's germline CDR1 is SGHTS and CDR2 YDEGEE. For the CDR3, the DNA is TGTGCCAGCAGCTTGTACGGGAAAAACATTCAGTACTTC. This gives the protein CASSLYGKNIQYF.

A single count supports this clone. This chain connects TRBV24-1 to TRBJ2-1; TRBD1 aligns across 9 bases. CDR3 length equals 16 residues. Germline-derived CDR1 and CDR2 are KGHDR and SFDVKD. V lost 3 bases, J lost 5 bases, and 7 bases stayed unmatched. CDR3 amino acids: CATSDPTGGRDNEQFF. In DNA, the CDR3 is TGTGCCACCAGTGATCCGACAGGGGGTAGGGACAATGAGCAGTTCTTC.

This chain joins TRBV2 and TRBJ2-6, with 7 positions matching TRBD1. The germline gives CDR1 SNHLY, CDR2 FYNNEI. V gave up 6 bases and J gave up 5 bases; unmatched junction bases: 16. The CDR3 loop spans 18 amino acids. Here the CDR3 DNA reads TGTGCCAGCAGCAGAGGACAGGCGGGTCCTCGACGGGCCAACGTCCTGACTTTC. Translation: CASSRGQAGPRRANVLTF.

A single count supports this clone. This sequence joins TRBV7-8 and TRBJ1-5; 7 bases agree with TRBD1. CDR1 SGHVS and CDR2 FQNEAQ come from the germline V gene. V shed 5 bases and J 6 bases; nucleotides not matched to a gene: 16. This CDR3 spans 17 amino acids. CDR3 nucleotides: TGTGCCAGCAGCCCCCGACAGGGAAGGGGAGCCGGTCAGCCCCAGCATTTT. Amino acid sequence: CASSPRQGRGAGQPQHF.

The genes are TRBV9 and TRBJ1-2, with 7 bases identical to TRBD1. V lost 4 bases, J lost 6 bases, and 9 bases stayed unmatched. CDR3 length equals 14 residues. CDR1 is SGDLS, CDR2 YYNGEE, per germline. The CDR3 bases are TGTGCCAGCAGCTACCGGGACAGACATAATGGCTACACCTTC. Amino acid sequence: CASSYRDRHNGYTF.

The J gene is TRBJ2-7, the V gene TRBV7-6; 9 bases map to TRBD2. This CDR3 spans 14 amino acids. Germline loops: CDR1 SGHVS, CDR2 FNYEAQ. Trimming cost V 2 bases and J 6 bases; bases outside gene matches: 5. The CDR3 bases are TGTGCCAGCAGCTTAATAGCGGGAGAGGCCGAGCAGTACTTC. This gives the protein CASSLIAGEAEQYF.

This CDR3 is CASSLAVATGEQYF. In DNA form, the CDR3 reads TGTGCCAGCAGCTTGGCCGTGGCGACTGGGGAGCAGTACTTC. The chain employs TRBV5-4 and TRBJ2-7, with unresolved D. The CDR3 extends over 14 amino acids. Germline V gene data show CDR1 as SGHNT and CDR2 as YYREEE (reference sequence). Trimming removed 0 bases from V and 7 bases from J, with 14 bases in between. Supplemented by reference TRBV5-4 and TRBJ2-7, the full variable domain reads ETGVTQSPTHLIKTRGQQVTLRCSSQSGHNTVSWYQQALGQGPQFIFQYYREEENGRGNFPPRFSGLQFPNYSSELNVNALELDDSALYLCASSLAVATGEQYFGPGTRLTVT.

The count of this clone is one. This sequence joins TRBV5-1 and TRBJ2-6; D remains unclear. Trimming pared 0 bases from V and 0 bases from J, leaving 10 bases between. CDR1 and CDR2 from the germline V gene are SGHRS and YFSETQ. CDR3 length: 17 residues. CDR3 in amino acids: CASSLGIYYSGANVLTF. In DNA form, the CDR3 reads TGCGCCAGCAGCTTGGGTATCTATTACTCTGGGGCCAACGTCCTGACTTTC.